This T cell receptor (beta chain) was identified during a study of naive and memory T cell subsets. Regarding the study as a whole: Over 90% of naive TCR sequences appeared only once after error correction, unlike memory subsets.

The CDR3 spans 12 residues. V lost 1 base to trimming and J lost 6 bases, with 4 bases between them. The germline gives CDR1 SGHTA, CDR2 FQGNSA. Two oligonucleotides, mixed equimolar, formed the beta constant-region primer covering TRBC1 and TRBC2. Four rounds of PCR amplified the ligated cDNA using nested alpha and beta constant-region primers plus SP2. From the UMI-ligation and nested PCR reads, TCRdb called clonotypes with MiXCR, one entry per CDR3 protein. The sample carries 120,000 to 150,000 distinct CDR3 sequences, more than 15% recorded once. This clonotype has just a few counts. Its antigen is still unknown.

This TCR came from a human donor in good health. V gene TRBV7-2 combines with J gene TRBJ2-4; D is uncertain. The sequencing input was naive CD4+ T cells from blood. CDR3 region: CASSLVANIQYF. The CDR3, as DNA: TGTGCCAGCAGCTTAGTTGCAAACATTCAGTACTTC.